The source of this T cell receptor beta chain is a study of T cell clusters in autoimmune cytopenias. The CDR3 extends over 14 amino acids. Germline V CDR1 and CDR2: LNHDA, SQIVND (reference sequence). TRB was amplified by touch-down multiplex PCR, primer pools A and B combined. From the multiplex PCR reads, TCRdb lists one entry per CDR3 protein and no DNA. This sample lists about 2,800 distinct CDR3 sequences; its ten largest clones have 10% to 14%. In terms of frequency, this clonotype is medium-sized. TRB amplification used 250 ng of peripheral blood genomic DNA. This TCR derives from a human donor with an autoimmune cytopenia or autoimmune hepatitis (not recorded which). This chain links TRBV19 with TRBJ2-7; TCRdb's D call, TRBD1, is unchecked because there is no DNA. The material sequenced was peripheral blood. CDR3 sequence reads: CASRQGTTTYEQYF.